The 26 T cell receptor beta chains in this list originate from one sample, sequenced in a study of PD-1 blockade in mismatch repair-deficient tumors. Clones were sequenced by immunoSEQ multiplex PCR, and TCRdb holds only the in-frame ones, with some missing. Of more than 90,000 clones in the sample, about three quarters were seen once. Sequenced material: peripheral blood, taken just over 59 weeks after starting pembrolizumab. The origin of the receptors is an adult with mismatch repair-deficient cancer.

J is TRBJ2-2 and V is TRBV29-1; possible D gene TRBD2, 5 bases. Trimming removed 3 bases from V and 4 bases from J, with 12 bases in between. There are 14 residues in the CDR3. Germline CDR1 is SQVTM and CDR2 is ANQGSEA. DNA for the CDR3: TGCAGCGTTGAGGGAGACCAGAGCACCGGGGAGCTGTTTTTT. Its translation: CSVEGDQSTGELFF.

The CDR3 reads CASSSWGQGARSTEAFF. CDR3 DNA: TGTGCCAGCAGCTCTTGGGGACAGGGGGCGCGAAGCACTGAAGCTTTCTTT. This chain joins TRBV5-6 and TRBJ1-1, with TRBD1 matching over 12 bases. The CDR3 has 17 residues. Germline loops: CDR1 SGHDT, CDR2 YYEEEE. The junction had 10 bases not matched to a gene; V was cut back by 3 bases and J by 4 bases.

The rearrangement joins TRBV5-6 to TRBJ2-7; D not resolved. Trimming stripped 0 bases from V and 2 bases from J, with 12 bases between. Germline CDR1 is SGHDT and CDR2 is YYEEEE. The CDR3 runs to 15 residues. As DNA, the CDR3 is TGTGCCAGCAGCTTGGAGTCGGCTTCGCCCTACGAGCAGTACTTC. Its protein is CASSLESASPYEQYF. Full variable domain (remainder filled in from reference TRBV5-6 and TRBJ2-7): DAGVTQSPTHLIKTRGQQVTLRCSPKSGHDTVSWYQQALGQGPQFIFQYYEEEERQRGNFPDRFSGHQFPNYSSELNVNALLLGDSALYLCASSLESASPYEQYFGPGTRLTVT.

The rearrangement links TRBV6-1 to TRBJ2-1; possible D gene TRBD1, 5 bases. Germline CDR1 is MNHNS and CDR2 is SASEGT. Trimming stripped 6 bases from V and 0 bases from J, with 6 bases between. CDR3 length equals 13 residues. Written as DNA, the CDR3 is TGTGCCAGCAGAGGGGCCTCCTACAATGAGCAGTTCTTC. Protein product: CASRGASYNEQFF.

This sequence joins TRBV5-6 and TRBJ1-2, with TRBD1 identical over 8 bases. The V segment lost 6 bases and the J segment 7 bases; nucleotides outside the gene matches: 8. The CDR3 is made up of 13 amino acids. Looked up from germline, CDR1 is SGHDT and CDR2 is YYEEEE. The CDR3 sequence is CASTPNDRGGYTF. The CDR3 DNA reads TGTGCCAGCACACCCAACGACAGGGGTGGCTACACCTTC. Full variable domain (rest looked up from reference TRBV5-6 and TRBJ1-2): DAGVTQSPTHLIKTRGQQVTLRCSPKSGHDTVSWYQQALGQGPQFIFQYYEEEERQRGNFPDRFSGHQFPNYSSELNVNALLLGDSALYLCASTPNDRGGYTFGSGTRLTVV.

This clone is a singleton in its sample. This same CDR3 is encoded by further DNA sequences in the sample. In nucleotides, the CDR3 is TGCGCCAGCAGCTCCGGACTAGCGGGAGTTGGCCAAGAGACCCAGTACTTC. Its protein is CASSSGLAGVGQETQYF. The chain has TRBV5-1 and TRBJ2-5, with 13 bases identical to TRBD2. Trimming removed 3 bases from V and 1 base from J; junction bases left unmatched: 6. The length of the CDR3 is 17 residues. Germline-derived CDR1 and CDR2 are SGHRS and YFSETQ.

The table lists this clone with a count of one. The chain combines TRBV5-4 with TRBJ2-7; 7 bases align to TRBD2. This CDR3 has 14 residues. With 1 base clipped from V and 2 bases from J, the junction kept 3 bases outside the gene matches. Germline CDR1 is SGHNT and CDR2 is YYREEE (reference sequence). CDR3 bases: TGTGCCAGCAGCTTGACGGGAGGAGCCTACGAGCAGTACTTC. This translates into CASSLTGGAYEQYF.

There are a few counts of this clone. V usage is TRBV9 and J usage is TRBJ1-2; perhaps TRBD1 as D (6 bases). Germline V gives CDR1 SGDLS, CDR2 YYNGEE. This CDR3 is 16 amino acids long. V gave up 5 bases and J gave up 4 bases, with 21 bases separating them. The CDR3 sequence is CASSSGGAAKGYGYTF. The CDR3 region has the DNA TGTGCCAGCAGTTCCGGGGGCGCGGCCAAGGGCTATGGCTACACCTTC.

The chain recombines TRBV28 with TRBJ2-7; perhaps TRBD2 as D (5 bases). The CDR3 covers 16 residues. In germline, CDR1 is MDHEN, CDR2 SYDVKM. Deletions cut 2 bases from V and 3 bases from J, with 17 bases between. The CDR3 protein is CASSLTGRRAVYEQYF. In nucleotides, the CDR3 is TGTGCCAGCAGTTTAACTGGGCGGCGGGCGGTCTACGAGCAGTACTTC.

This chain joins TRBV6-5 and TRBJ2-2; possibly TRBD1 for D (5 bases). CDR3 length: 13 residues. The germline V gene encodes CDR1 MNHEY and CDR2 SVGAGI. The germline V and J ends were trimmed by 8 bases and 2 bases, with 9 bases remaining between them. DNA of the CDR3: TGTGCCAGCGTTCAGGGTAACACCGGGGAGCTGTTTTTT. Its protein product is CASVQGNTGELFF.

V usage is TRBV27 and J usage is TRBJ2-1; 11 bases map to TRBD2. The CDR3 consists of 16 residues. Germline trimming cut 4 bases from V and 0 bases from J; bases unmatched to any gene: 2. CDR1 and CDR2 (germline): MNHEY, SMNVEV (reference sequence). CDR3 protein: CASSSGTSGSYNEQFF. CDR3 in DNA: TGTGCCAGCAGTTCCGGGACTAGCGGCTCCTACAATGAGCAGTTCTTC.

V usage is TRBV9 and J usage is TRBJ2-1, with D perhaps TRBD2 (6 bases). The V end was cut by 0 bases, the J end by 2 bases, with 12 bases between. Germline CDR1 and CDR2: SGDLS and YYNGEE. The CDR3 consists of 16 residues. CDR3 nucleotides: TGTGCCAGCAGCGTAGACGCTAGCGAAACCTACAATGAGCAGTTCTTC. Amino acids: CASSVDASETYNEQFF.

This chain joins TRBV15 and TRBJ1-3; D unresolved. There are 15 residues in the CDR3. V was shortened by 0 bases and J by 2 bases, with 8 bases between the two germline ends. Germline V gene data show CDR1 as LNHNV and CDR2 as YYDKDF (reference sequence). This CDR3 is CATSRDRGPGNTIYF. The CDR3 DNA is TGTGCCACCAGCAGAGACCGGGGTCCTGGAAACACCATATATTTT.

This chain joins TRBV6-1 and TRBJ1-3; D is possibly TRBD1 (6 bases). Germline V gene data show CDR1 as MNHNS and CDR2 as SASEGT. Trimming shortened V by 8 bases and J by 4 bases, and 18 bases separated the two germline ends. This CDR3 contains 15 residues. In DNA form, the CDR3 reads TGTGCCAGCGGGGACTCAGGGGTAACAGGAAACACCATATATTTT. It yields the protein CASGDSGVTGNTIYF.

The chain combines TRBV18 with TRBJ2-1; 10 nucleotides match TRBD2. The CDR3 runs to 16 residues. Germline CDR1 and CDR2: KGHSH and LQKENI. Trimming took 3 bases from V and 3 from J; bases not matched to a gene: 5. CDR3 sequence: CASSPALAGVYNEQFF. The DNA for the CDR3 is TGTGCCAGCTCACCTGCCCTAGCGGGGGTCTACAATGAGCAGTTCTTC. The full variable domain, its missing parts supplied by reference TRBV18 and TRBJ2-1, is NAGVMQNPRHLVRRRGQEARLRCSPMKGHSHVYWYRQLPEEGLKFMVYLQKENIIDESGMPKERFSAEFPKEGPSILRIQQVVRGDSAAYFCASSPALAGVYNEQFFGPGTRLTVL.

This clone has just a few counts. The chain employs TRBV4-3 and TRBJ1-2, with 12 bases lining up with TRBD1. Germline loops: CDR1 LGHNA, CDR2 YSLEER. The CDR3 length is 15 residues. With 4 bases clipped from V and 8 bases from J, the junction kept 8 bases outside the gene matches. CDR3 protein: CASSLTRDRGQGYTF. The CDR3 region has the DNA TGCGCCAGCAGCCTTACCCGGGACAGGGGGCAAGGCTACACCTTC.

This clone was counted a single time. The chain has TRBV11-2 and TRBJ2-7, with D tentatively TRBD1 or TRBD2 (5 bases each). Trimming took 6 bases from V and 3 from J, leaving 15 bases between them. The CDR3 totals 14 residues. The germline V gene has CDR1 SGHAT and CDR2 FQNNGV. The CDR3 spells CASRPGPRNYEQYF. The CDR3 nucleotides are TGTGCCAGCAGACCGGGACCCAGAAACTACGAGCAGTACTTC.

J is TRBJ1-4 and V is TRBV7-9; tentatively, D is TRBD1 (6 bases). Trimming removed 2 bases at V and 0 bases at J, with 19 bases between. Per the germline V gene, CDR1 is SEHNR and CDR2 is FQNEAQ (reference sequence). This CDR3 has 19 residues. The CDR3 region is CASSLSLGAELATNEKLFF. The CDR3 DNA reads TGTGCCAGCAGCTTATCCCTGGGGGCCGAATTAGCAACTAATGAAAAACTGTTTTTT. Variable domain in full (rest from reference TRBV7-9 and TRBJ1-4): DTGVSQNPRHKITKRGQNVTFRCDPISEHNRLYWYRQTLGQGPEFLTYFQNEAQLEKSRLLSDRFSAERPKGSFSTLEIQRTEQGDSAMYLCASSLSLGAELATNEKLFFGSGTQLSVL.

This clone was seen a few times. V is TRBV5-4 and J is TRBJ1-2, with 7 bases aligning to TRBD1. The V gene end was trimmed by 2 bases and the J gene end by 6 bases; junction bases not matched to a gene: 1. CDR1 SGHNT and CDR2 YYREEE come from the germline V gene (reference sequence). The CDR3 runs to 12 residues. The CDR3 DNA follows: TGTGCCAGCAGCTTCGACAGGGATGGCTACACCTTC. This gives the protein CASSFDRDGYTF.

The chain couples TRBV6-5 to TRBJ2-7, with no clear D. The V end lost 6 bases, the J end lost 5 bases, and 14 bases lay between the germline ends. Germline V lookup: CDR1 MNHEY, CDR2 SVGAGI. The CDR3 length is 13 residues. The CDR3 loop reads CASSPSQGHEQYF. CDR3 nucleotides: TGTGCCAGCAGCCCCTCCCAAGGCCACGAGCAGTACTTC.

J is TRBJ2-1 and V is TRBV10-3, with 8 bases fitting TRBD2. The CDR3 sequence is 16 residues long. Per the germline V gene, CDR1 is ENHRY and CDR2 is SYGVKD. J was trimmed by 5 bases and V by 2 bases; bases with no gene match: 8. DNA for the CDR3: TGTGCCATCAGTGAGCGGACTAGCTCGATAGACAATGAGCAGTTCTTC. The encoded protein is CAISERTSSIDNEQFF.

The CDR3 reads CASREGWGLTEAFF. CDR3 DNA sequence: TGTGCCAGCAGGGAAGGGTGGGGTCTCACTGAAGCTTTCTTT. The chain joins TRBV4-2 to TRBJ1-1; no clear D gene. V gave up 6 bases and J gave up 4 bases, with 15 bases separating them. Germline V gene sequence: CDR1 LGHNA, CDR2 YNFKEQ. This CDR3 spans 14 amino acids.

The chain has TRBV5-1 and TRBJ2-5, with D perhaps TRBD1 (6 bases). V was shortened by 0 bases and J by 5 bases, with 11 bases between the two germline ends. From germline, CDR1 is SGHRS and CDR2 YFSETQ. The CDR3 runs to 14 residues. The CDR3 DNA is TGCGCCAGCAGCTTGGATTGGGGGCCGGAGACCCAGTACTTC. Its protein product is CASSLDWGPETQYF.

The CDR3 DNA sequence: TGTGCCAGCAGCTTAGCGGGGGCTGGTCCTCCGGACACTGAAGCTTTCTTT. Protein: CASSLAGAGPPDTEAFF. The chain carries TRBV7-8 and TRBJ1-1; D is possibly TRBD1 (6 bases). The V gene's germline CDR1 is SGHVS and CDR2 FQNEAQ. The CDR3 runs to 17 residues. With 0 bases removed from V and 3 bases from J, the gap between germline ends came to 17 bases.

V is TRBV7-9 and J is TRBJ2-4; 11 positions agree with TRBD1. The CDR3 has 14 amino acids. The J segment lost 5 bases and the V segment lost 5 bases, leaving 2 bases of the junction unmatched. Germline V gene lookup returns CDR1 SEHNR and CDR2 FQNEAQ (reference sequence). The CDR3 sequence is CASSRTGGENIQYF. DNA of the CDR3: TGTGCCAGCAGCCGGACAGGGGGCGAAAACATTCAGTACTTC.

The chain has TRBV5-4 and TRBJ2-2, with D possibly matching TRBD2 (6 bases). The length of the CDR3 is 15 residues. V shed 4 bases and J shed 2 bases, with 12 bases lying between them. From germline, CDR1 is SGHNT and CDR2 YYREEE (reference sequence). The CDR3 loop is CASSHKRANTGELFF. DNA for the CDR3: TGTGCCAGCAGCCACAAGCGGGCCAACACCGGGGAGCTGTTTTTT.